Below are 10 T cell receptor beta chains sequenced from a single sample in a study of shared clonotypes between healthy human individuals. Profiling relied on immunoSEQ multiplex PCR, and the TCRdb table lists in-frame clones only, not all of them. The repertoire holds 1.4 million to 1.5 million clones, with over 95% as singletons. The sequenced sample consisted of naive CD4+ T cells sorted from blood. The sample's subset: CD45RA+ positively selected. The receptors here all came from a man aged 25 to 40 in good health.

The sample holds one count of this clone. The genes are TRBV18 and TRBJ2-1, with a weak D call TRBD2 (5 bases). This CDR3 has 17 amino acids. Germline V gives CDR1 KGHSH, CDR2 LQKENI. The ends were cut back, 8 bases at V and 9 bases at J, with 29 bases in the middle. The CDR3 coding sequence is TGTGCCAGCAGCCGGGATCCGGTTCCCCCCCGGGGTTTTGAGCAGTTCTTC. Translated, it gives CASSRDPVPPRGFEQFF.

The chain combines TRBV6-1 with TRBJ1-5, with 8 positions matching TRBD1. The CDR3 extends over 14 amino acids. Losses at the gene ends were 7 bases for V and 5 bases for J; bases not matched to a gene: 7. Germline CDR1 and CDR2: MNHNS and SASEGT. The CDR3 reads CASMAGQVHQPQHF. DNA of the CDR3: TGTGCCAGCATGGCGGGACAGGTCCATCAGCCCCAGCATTTT.

The gene calls are TRBV2 and TRBJ2-5; D remains unclear. The CDR3 contains 14 residues. Germline lookup yields CDR1 SNHLY and CDR2 FYNNEI. The V end lost 8 bases, the J end lost 0 bases, and 13 bases lay between the germline ends. The CDR3 loop is CASLSWGDQETQYF. DNA of the CDR3: TGTGCCAGCCTCTCATGGGGTGACCAAGAGACCCAGTACTTC.

This sequence joins TRBV27 and TRBJ2-1; D uncertain. The V end was cut by 7 bases, the J end by 1 base, with 11 bases between. The CDR3 loop spans 14 amino acids. Looked up from germline, CDR1 is MNHEY and CDR2 is SMNVEV (reference sequence). CDR3 protein: CASKPMLSYNEQFF. CDR3 DNA: TGTGCCAGCAAACCGATGCTTTCCTACAATGAGCAGTTCTTC.

This clone appeared a single time. The genes are TRBV6-1 and TRBJ1-5; unclear D gene. Germline CDR1 is MNHNS and CDR2 is SASEGT. CDR3 length: 13 amino acids. The ends were cut back, 5 bases at V and 4 bases at J, with 9 bases in the middle. The CDR3 loop is CASSQRDNQPQHF. The CDR3 DNA follows: TGTGCCAGCAGTCAACGGGATAATCAGCCCCAGCATTTT.

The rearrangement links TRBV30 to TRBJ2-2; D unresolved. Germline-derived CDR1 and CDR2 are GTSNPN and SVGIG (reference sequence). The ends were cut back, 0 bases at V and 5 bases at J, with 7 bases in the middle. There are 13 residues in the CDR3. The CDR3 DNA reads TGTGCCTGGAGTGTAGGAGAGACCGGGGAGCTGTTTTTT. Residues: CAWSVGETGELFF.

The chain couples TRBV7-2 to TRBJ2-7; 8 bases line up with TRBD2. The CDR3 spans 13 residues. J lost 3 bases, V lost 6 bases, and 4 bases had no gene match. CDR1 SGHTA and CDR2 FQGNSA come from the germline V gene. The CDR3 protein is CASRKLAVYEQYF. CDR3 in DNA: TGTGCCAGCAGAAAACTAGCGGTCTACGAGCAGTACTTC.

This chain joins TRBV7-6 and TRBJ2-5, with 7 bases that match TRBD1. In germline, CDR1 is SGHVS, CDR2 FNYEAQ. V dropped 5 bases and J dropped 5; count of bases not matched to a gene: 14. The CDR3 is 16 amino acids. CDR3 bases: TGTGCCAGCAGCGGCCCAGGGACAGCCTTATTGGAGACCCAGTACTTC. Translated: CASSGPGTALLETQYF.

This chain uses TRBV7-8 with TRBJ2-7, with 8 positions matching TRBD1. J was trimmed by 3 bases and V by 5 bases; bases with no gene match: 6. The length of the CDR3 is 14 residues. CDR1 and CDR2 from the germline V gene are SGHVS and FQNEAQ. The CDR3 DNA reads as TGTGCCAGCAGCCACAGGGGGAGAATCTACGAGCAGTACTTC. Translated, it gives CASSHRGRIYEQYF. Full variable domain (missing parts from reference TRBV7-8 and TRBJ2-7): GAGVSQSPRYKVAKRGQDVALRCDPISGHVSLFWYQQALGQGPEFLTYFQNEAQLDKSGLPSDRFFAERPEGSVSTLKIQRTQQEDSAVYLCASSHRGRIYEQYFGPGTRLTVT.

CDR3 sequence reads: CASSESPGGRAQYF. In nucleotides, the CDR3 is TGCGCCAGCAGTGAGTCGCCAGGGGGAAGGGCGCAGTATTTT. This sequence joins TRBV10-2 and TRBJ2-3; 7 bases agree with TRBD1. V was clipped by 0 bases and J by 10 bases; unmatched bases: 7. Per germline, CDR1 WSHSY and CDR2 SAAADI. CDR3 size: 14 residues.